The 28 T cell receptor beta chains below come from one sample, sequenced in a study of blood T cell repertoires in COVID-19. TCRdb keeps only in-frame clones here, not all; method: immunoSEQ multiplex PCR. The table shows roughly 220,000 clones, with 80% occurring only once. What was sequenced was peripheral blood. These receptor sequences come from a woman aged 70 to 79 with acute or convalescent COVID-19.

The chain joins TRBV15 to TRBJ1-1; D gene uncertain. Germline assignment: CDR1 LNHNV and CDR2 YYDKDF (reference sequence). V dropped 3 bases and J dropped 4 bases, with 12 bases sitting between them. The CDR3 consists of 14 residues. CDR3 residues: CATSRRGYGTEAFF. The CDR3 region has the DNA TGTGCCACCAGCAGGCGGGGATATGGCACTGAAGCTTTCTTT.

The chain couples TRBV28 to TRBJ1-6, with 8 bases identical to TRBD1. The V gene's germline CDR1 is MDHEN and CDR2 SYDVKM. The CDR3 length is 15 residues. Trimming cost V 5 bases and J 10 bases; bases outside gene matches: 10. The CDR3 bases are TGTGCCAGCAGTCCGACCGGACAGGGCGTATCACCCCTCCACTTT. It yields the protein CASSPTGQGVSPLHF.

This CDR3 is CATSLGETNYGYTF. The CDR3 DNA reads TGTGCCACCAGTCTAGGGGAAACTAACTATGGCTACACCTTC. The chain carries TRBV24-1 and TRBJ1-2; possible D gene TRBD1, 5 bases. Germline V gene lookup returns CDR1 KGHDR and CDR2 SFDVKD. The CDR3 contains 14 residues. Between the trimmed V and J ends, which lost 6 bases and 0 bases, there was a span of 10 bases.

This clone has a single count. The V gene is TRBV5-4, the J gene TRBJ2-2; D is perhaps TRBD1 (6 bases). The V gene's germline CDR1 is SGHNT and CDR2 YYREEE (reference sequence). This CDR3 contains 14 residues. Trimming cost V 4 bases and J 8 bases, with 15 bases left between them. The CDR3 spells CASSITGLVGELFF. The DNA for the CDR3 is TGTGCCAGCAGCATTACAGGGTTGGTTGGGGAGCTGTTTTTT.

The genes are TRBV3-1 (or the pseudogene TRBV3-2) and TRBJ1-3, with D uncertain. CDR3 length equals 11 residues. Trimming removed 5 bases from V and 9 bases from J, with 8 bases in between. Germline V gene sequence: CDR1 LGHDT, CDR2 YNNKEL (reference sequence). The CDR3 loop is CASSGRSTIYF. CDR3 DNA sequence: TGTGCCAGCAGCGGCCGCAGCACCATATATTTT.

The genes are TRBV28 and TRBJ2-4; D gene ambiguous. Per the germline V gene, CDR1 is MDHEN and CDR2 is SYDVKM. Trimming removed 5 bases from V and 1 base from J, with 9 bases in between. This CDR3 region has 14 residues. The CDR3 coding sequence is TGTGCCAGCAGTGACCGGCGGGCCAAAAACATTCAGTACTTC. Its protein product is CASSDRRAKNIQYF.

In its sample, this clone was seen once. The V call is TRBV19, the J call TRBJ1-1; TRBD1 matches at 7 bases. The CDR3 is 13 residues long. Germline trimming cut 5 bases from V and 4 bases from J; bases unmatched to any gene: 4. CDR1 LNHDA and CDR2 SQIVND come from the germline V gene (reference sequence). The CDR3 sequence: CASSSTGATEAFF. In DNA form, the CDR3 reads TGTGCCAGTAGTTCAACAGGGGCCACTGAAGCTTTCTTT.

The rearrangement links TRBV5-1 to TRBJ1-4; 8 bases are shared with TRBD1. Germline V CDR1 and CDR2: SGHRS, YFSETQ. V lost 4 bases, J lost 5 bases, and 10 bases stayed unmatched. The CDR3 runs to 16 residues. CDR3 amino acids: CASSLGSGGGNEKLFF. In DNA form, the CDR3 reads TGCGCCAGCAGCCTGGGATCAGGGGGCGGGAATGAAAAACTGTTTTTT.

This chain links TRBV3-1 (or the pseudogene TRBV3-2) with TRBJ2-2; D uncertain. Trimming cost V 7 bases and J 4 bases, with 19 bases left between them. CDR1 is LGHDT, CDR2 YNNKEL, per germline (reference sequence). The CDR3 loop spans 16 amino acids. The CDR3 region has the DNA TGTGCCAGCACCCGTTTATCCCCTACAGTCACCGGGGAGCTGTTTTTT. Translated, it gives CASTRLSPTVTGELFF.

This clone has a single count. This chain links TRBV19 with TRBJ1-5; D remains unclear. Trimming cost V 1 base and J 2 bases, with 9 bases left between them. Germline V gives CDR1 LNHDA, CDR2 SQIVND (reference sequence). CDR3 length: 15 amino acids. The CDR3 sequence: CASSIGSGGNQPQHF. The DNA of the CDR3 is TGTGCCAGTAGTATAGGGTCCGGGGGCAATCAGCCCCAGCATTTT.

The chain recombines TRBV19 with TRBJ2-2; TRBD2 matches 16 bases. The V and J ends lost 9 bases and 2 bases, in that order; junction bases with no gene match: 12. Germline-derived CDR1 and CDR2 are LNHDA and SQIVND (reference sequence). The CDR3 spans 19 residues. The CDR3 sequence is CASRTGTSGRAYNTGELFF. The CDR3 region has the DNA TGTGCCAGCCGTACCGGGACTAGCGGGAGGGCCTATAACACCGGGGAGCTGTTTTTT.

The chain employs TRBV6-5 and TRBJ1-3; 7 bases are shared with TRBD1. Trimming took 5 bases from V and 4 from J; bases not matched to a gene: 8. The CDR3 is made up of 15 amino acids. Germline V gene lookup returns CDR1 MNHEY and CDR2 SVGAGI. CDR3 nucleotides: TGTGCCAGCAGTCGAGGGGGCGCGGAAGGAAACACCATATATTTT. This codes for CASSRGGAEGNTIYF.

The V call is TRBV28, the J call TRBJ2-7; 14 bases are a match to TRBD2. The germline gives CDR1 MDHEN, CDR2 SYDVKM. This CDR3 is 15 amino acids long. V shed 5 bases, J shed 2 bases, and the junction held 2 bases outside the gene matches. The CDR3 DNA reads as TGTGCCAGCAGTCAGACTAGCGGGAGGGCCTACGAGCAGTACTTC. Translating it yields CASSQTSGRAYEQYF.

The chain combines TRBV24-1 with TRBJ2-3, with D possibly TRBD2 on 6 matching bases. Trimming left V 0 bases short and J 4 bases short, with 13 bases between. Germline V gene lookup returns CDR1 KGHDR and CDR2 SFDVKD. This CDR3 has 16 residues. The CDR3: CATSDLGGVEADTQYF. CDR3 coding DNA: TGTGCCACCAGTGATTTGGGAGGGGTGGAGGCAGATACGCAGTATTTT.

In its sample, this clone was seen once. At the DNA level, this CDR3 is encoded by other sequences in the same sample as well. The V gene is TRBV18, the J gene TRBJ1-1, with 8 nucleotides matching TRBD1. Germline lookup yields CDR1 KGHSH and CDR2 LQKENI. The CDR3 length is 14 residues. J was trimmed by 5 bases and V by 5 bases; bases with no gene match: 7. For the CDR3, the DNA is TGTGCCAGCTCATCTGGACAGGGTGGGACTGAAGCTTTCTTT. Its protein product is CASSSGQGGTEAFF.

The J gene is TRBJ2-3, the V gene TRBV10-3, with TRBD1 matching 8 bases. The CDR3 totals 14 residues. Germline CDR1 is ENHRY and CDR2 is SYGVKD. The junction had 3 bases not matched to a gene; V was cut back by 6 bases and J by 1 base. The chain's CDR3 is CAIRPDRGTDTQYF. DNA of the CDR3: TGTGCCATCAGACCGGACAGGGGCACAGATACGCAGTATTTT.

The chain combines TRBV29-1 with TRBJ2-7; the match to TRBD1 covers 9 bases. Looked up from germline, CDR1 is SQVTM and CDR2 is ANQGSEA. This CDR3 contains 13 residues. V shed 6 bases and J 7 bases; nucleotides not matched to a gene: 10. DNA of the CDR3: TGCAGCGTGATCGGACAGGGGTTCCTGGAGCAGTACTTC. This codes for CSVIGQGFLEQYF.

The gene calls are TRBV7-9 and TRBJ1-2; perhaps TRBD1 as D (6 bases). Trimming removed 4 bases at V and 8 bases at J, with 8 bases between. This CDR3 is 11 amino acids long. The germline V gene encodes CDR1 SEHNR and CDR2 FQNEAQ (reference sequence). CDR3 amino acids: CASSWTEGYTF. CDR3 DNA sequence: TGTGCCAGCAGCTGGACAGAAGGCTACACCTTC.

The rearrangement links TRBV28 to TRBJ2-1, with TRBD2 identical over 7 bases. Per germline, CDR1 MDHEN and CDR2 SYDVKM. The CDR3 runs to 13 residues. J lost 2 bases, V lost 10 bases, and 5 bases had no gene match. The CDR3 sequence is CAILSGTYNEQFF. As DNA, the CDR3 is TGTGCCATACTGAGCGGGACCTACAATGAGCAGTTCTTC.

The chain combines TRBV12-5 with TRBJ2-1; D remains unclear. Deletions cut 5 bases from V and 3 bases from J, with 5 bases between. The CDR3 is 12 amino acids. From germline, CDR1 is LGHNT and CDR2 FRNRAP. The CDR3 bases are TGTGCTAGTGGTCTCGGCTACAATGAGCAGTTCTTC. Translation: CASGLGYNEQFF. Complete variable domain (other parts from reference TRBV12-5 and TRBJ2-1): DARVTQTPRHKVTEMGQEVTMRCQPILGHNTVFWYRQTMMQGLELLAYFRNRAPLDDSGMPKDRFSAEMPDATLATLKIQPSEPRDSAVYFCASGLGYNEQFFGPGTRLTVL.

This chain links TRBV2 with TRBJ2-1; TRBD2 matches at 14 bases. The CDR3 contains 14 residues. Germline assignment: CDR1 SNHLY and CDR2 FYNNEI. Losses at the gene ends were 6 bases for V and 9 bases for J; bases not matched to a gene: 4. The CDR3 protein is CASRLGLAGVEQFF. In nucleotides, the CDR3 is TGTGCCAGCAGGCTGGGACTAGCGGGAGTTGAGCAGTTCTTC.

The J gene is TRBJ2-1, the V gene TRBV28, with 7 nucleotides matching TRBD2. The CDR3 length is 16 residues. Losses at the gene ends were 5 bases for V and 8 bases for J; bases not matched to a gene: 15. Germline V gene lookup returns CDR1 MDHEN and CDR2 SYDVKM. In DNA, the CDR3 is TGTGCCAGCAGTCCACTGAGCGGGACGGTCTTGGATGAGCAGTTCTTC. Amino acid sequence: CASSPLSGTVLDEQFF.

This chain uses TRBV30 with TRBJ1-5; 10 nucleotides agree with TRBD1. V shed 5 bases, J shed 1 base, and the junction held 2 bases outside the gene matches. The CDR3 extends over 14 amino acids. Germline V gene data show CDR1 as GTSNPN and CDR2 as SVGIG (reference sequence). In nucleotides, the CDR3 is TGTGCCTGGCAGGGACAGGGGAGCAATCAGCCCCAGCATTTT. The encoded protein is CAWQGQGSNQPQHF. Supplemented by reference TRBV30 and TRBJ1-5, the full variable domain reads SQTIHQWPATLVQPVGSPLSLECTVEGTSNPNLYWYRQAAGRGLQLLFYSVGIGQISSEVPQNLSASRPQDRQFILSSKKLLLSDSGFYLCAWQGQGSNQPQHFGDGTRLSIL.

The chain joins TRBV3-1 (or the pseudogene TRBV3-2) to TRBJ2-5; a weak D match, TRBD1 (5 bases). The CDR3 has 15 residues. Trimming pared 0 bases from V and 3 bases from J, leaving 11 bases between. CDR1 and CDR2 from the germline V gene are LGHDT and YNNKEL (reference sequence). The CDR3 region has the DNA TGTGCCAGCAGCCAAGAGCTGTTGGACAAAGAGACCCAGTACTTC. It encodes CASSQELLDKETQYF.

The CDR3 sequence: CASSINPGQGHQPQHF. Here the CDR3 DNA reads TGTGCCAGTAGTATCAACCCGGGACAGGGGCATCAGCCCCAGCATTTT. This chain connects TRBV19 to TRBJ1-5, with TRBD1 matching over 10 bases. Trimming removed 3 bases from V and 5 bases from J; junction bases left unmatched: 7. CDR1 is LNHDA and CDR2 is SQIVND in the germline V gene (reference sequence). This CDR3 has 16 residues.

This rearrangement joins TRBV18 to TRBJ1-4; 9 bases fit TRBD1. The junction had 12 bases not matched to a gene; V was cut back by 4 bases and J by 3 bases. This CDR3 is 18 amino acids long. From germline, CDR1 is KGHSH and CDR2 LQKENI. CDR3 DNA sequence: TGTGCCAGCTCACTGATACCGGGACAGGGTCTCGCTAATGAAAAACTGTTTTTT. It specifies CASSLIPGQGLANEKLFF. Full variable domain (rest looked up from reference TRBV18 and TRBJ1-4): NAGVMQNPRHLVRRRGQEARLRCSPMKGHSHVYWYRQLPEEGLKFMVYLQKENIIDESGMPKERFSAEFPKEGPSILRIQQVVRGDSAAYFCASSLIPGQGLANEKLFFGSGTQLSVL.

Only a few counts were recorded for this clone. The chain links TRBV29-1 to TRBJ2-1, with 10 bases that match TRBD1. The CDR3 runs 14 residues. V gave up 6 bases and J gave up 8 bases; unmatched junction bases: 10. In germline, CDR1 is SQVTM, CDR2 ANQGSEA. In DNA, the CDR3 is TGCAGCGTGATTTTAGGGACAGGGGCCGATGAGCAGTTCTTC. Translated: CSVILGTGADEQFF.

The rearrangement joins TRBV19 to TRBJ1-2; no definite D call. Germline V gene sequence: CDR1 LNHDA, CDR2 SQIVND (reference sequence). CDR3 length: 14 amino acids. Deletions cut 7 bases from V and 4 bases from J, with 16 bases between. The CDR3 region is CASKPLLTGYGYTF. The CDR3 DNA reads as TGTGCCAGTAAACCGCTCCTAACGGGCTATGGCTACACCTTC.